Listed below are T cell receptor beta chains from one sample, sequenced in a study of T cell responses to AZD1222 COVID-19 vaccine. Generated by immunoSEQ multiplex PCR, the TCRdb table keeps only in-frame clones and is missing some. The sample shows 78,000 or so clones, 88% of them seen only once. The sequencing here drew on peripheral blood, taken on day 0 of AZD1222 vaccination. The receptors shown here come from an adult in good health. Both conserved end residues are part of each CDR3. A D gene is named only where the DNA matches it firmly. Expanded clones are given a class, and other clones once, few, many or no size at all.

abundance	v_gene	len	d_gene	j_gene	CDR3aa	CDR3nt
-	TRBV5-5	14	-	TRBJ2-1	CASSTDRAYNEQFF	TGTGCCAGCAGTACGGACAGAGCCTACAATGAGCAGTTCTTC
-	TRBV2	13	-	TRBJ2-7	CASSELFVYEQYF	TGTGCCAGCAGTGAATTATTTGTCTACGAGCAGTACTTC
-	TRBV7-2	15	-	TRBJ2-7	CASSLVQGAGHEQYF	TGTGCCAGCAGCTTAGTACAGGGAGCAGGCCACGAGCAGTACTTC
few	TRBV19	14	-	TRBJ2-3	CATIGGVDTDTQYF	TGTGCCACCATAGGGGGGGTGGACACAGATACGCAGTATTTT
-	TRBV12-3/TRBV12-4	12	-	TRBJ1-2	CASTPGGYGYTF	TGTGCCAGCACCCCGGGGGGCTATGGCTACACCTTC
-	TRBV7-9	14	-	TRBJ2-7	CASSLGGKGYEQYF	TGTGCCAGCAGCTTAGGTGGGAAAGGTTACGAGCAGTACTTC
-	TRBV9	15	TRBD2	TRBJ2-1	CASSATSGGYNEQFF	TGTGCCAGCAGCGCCACTAGCGGGGGATACAATGAGCAGTTCTTC
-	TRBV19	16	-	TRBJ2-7	CASSAGWGDITYEQYF	TGTGCCAGTAGTGCCGGCTGGGGGGACATTACCTACGAGCAGTACTTC
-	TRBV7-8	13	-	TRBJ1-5	CASSSSTGKPQHF	TGTGCCAGCAGCTCAAGTACAGGGAAGCCCCAGCATTTT
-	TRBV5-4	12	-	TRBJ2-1	CASSFGFNEQFF	TGTGCCAGCAGCTTTGGGTTCAATGAGCAGTTCTTC
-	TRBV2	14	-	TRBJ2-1	CASIPGTPYNEQFF	TGTGCCAGCATCCCAGGCACACCTTACAATGAGCAGTTCTTC
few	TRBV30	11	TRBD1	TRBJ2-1	CAGQGYNEQFF	TGTGCCGGACAGGGATACAATGAGCAGTTCTTC
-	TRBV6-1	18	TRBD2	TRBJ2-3	CASSEGPLTSGGTDTQYF	TGTGCCAGCAGTGAAGGCCCGCTAACTAGCGGGGGCACAGATACGCAGTATTTT
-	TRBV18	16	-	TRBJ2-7	CASSPPNLNGGGEQYF	TGTGCCAGCTCACCACCGAATCTAAATGGGGGAGGCGAGCAGTACTTC